A single sample gave rise to the 7 T cell receptor beta chains below, sequenced in a study of beta chain features in type 1 diabetes. TCRB transcripts that were expressed got sequenced, as all of the isolated RNA had been reverse transcribed. Here immunoSEQ multiplex PCR was the method, and the copy in TCRdb shows in-frame clones only, minus some. The data hold about half a million clones, with around 28% observed a single time. Sequencing was carried out using naive CD4+ T cells from blood. These receptors originate from a man aged 18 to 30 in good health.

A note on this clone: This CDR3 is also generated by other DNA sequences in the sample. The chain has TRBV29-1 and TRBJ2-1; the D gene could be TRBD1 or TRBD2 (5 bases each). From germline, CDR1 is SQVTM and CDR2 ANQGSEA. The CDR3 consists of 14 residues. V shed 6 bases and J shed 6 bases, with 18 bases lying between them. The chain's CDR3 is CSVGRAVEGNEQFF. The CDR3 DNA is TGCAGCGTCGGCAGGGCGGTTGAGGGCAATGAGCAGTTCTTC.

CDR3 in amino acids: CASIWGGGKNTEAFF. CDR3 DNA sequence: TGTGCCAGCATTTGGGGGGGCGGAAAGAACACTGAAGCTTTCTTT. This sequence joins TRBV27 and TRBJ1-1; TRBD1 might be the D (6 bases). The CDR3 consists of 15 residues. CDR1 MNHEY and CDR2 SMNVEV come from the germline V gene (reference sequence). Trimming took 7 bases from V and 1 from J, leaving 16 bases between them.

This clone was detected only a few times. The chain is built from TRBV30 and TRBJ2-1; D not certain. Deletions cut 2 bases from V and 0 bases from J, with 8 bases between. The CDR3 has 14 residues. Germline values: CDR1 GTSNPN, CDR2 SVGIG (reference sequence). The CDR3 DNA reads TGTGCCTGGAGTCCTGTAAGCTCCTACAATGAGCAGTTCTTC. This sequence encodes CAWSPVSSYNEQFF.

The J gene is TRBJ2-1, the V gene TRBV2; the D gene is possibly TRBD1 (5 bases). There are 11 residues in the CDR3. Trimming cost V 6 bases and J 6 bases, with 6 bases left between them. Germline CDR1 is SNHLY and CDR2 is FYNNEI. CDR3 in amino acids: CASRTVNEQFF. The CDR3, as DNA: TGTGCCAGCAGGACAGTCAATGAGCAGTTCTTC.

The rearrangement links TRBV6-1 to TRBJ2-7; D may be TRBD1 or TRBD2 (5 bases each). This CDR3 spans 15 amino acids. Germline lookup yields CDR1 MNHNS and CDR2 SASEGT. V lost 7 bases, J lost 6 bases, and 22 bases lay in between. CDR3 sequence (DNA): TGTGCCAGCAACCGGGGCTCGAGGATAGGCGGCGAGCAGTACTTC. It yields the protein CASNRGSRIGGEQYF.

The V gene is TRBV7-2, the J gene TRBJ2-1, with D unclear. Trimming stripped 2 bases from V and 9 bases from J, with 11 bases between. This CDR3 has 13 amino acids. In germline, CDR1 is SGHTA, CDR2 FQGNSA. CDR3: CASSLRSELEQFF. CDR3 nucleotide sequence: TGTGCCAGCAGCTTAAGGTCGGAGCTTGAGCAGTTCTTC.

The chain recombines TRBV14 with TRBJ1-2; tentatively, D is TRBD1 (6 bases). Germline lookup yields CDR1 SGHDN and CDR2 FVKESK. The length of the CDR3 is 15 residues. Between the trimmed V and J ends, which lost 1 base and 6 bases, there was a span of 15 bases. The CDR3 DNA is TGTGCCAGCAGCCAAGTAGGGGACACCTCGGATGGCTACACCTTC. It yields the protein CASSQVGDTSDGYTF.